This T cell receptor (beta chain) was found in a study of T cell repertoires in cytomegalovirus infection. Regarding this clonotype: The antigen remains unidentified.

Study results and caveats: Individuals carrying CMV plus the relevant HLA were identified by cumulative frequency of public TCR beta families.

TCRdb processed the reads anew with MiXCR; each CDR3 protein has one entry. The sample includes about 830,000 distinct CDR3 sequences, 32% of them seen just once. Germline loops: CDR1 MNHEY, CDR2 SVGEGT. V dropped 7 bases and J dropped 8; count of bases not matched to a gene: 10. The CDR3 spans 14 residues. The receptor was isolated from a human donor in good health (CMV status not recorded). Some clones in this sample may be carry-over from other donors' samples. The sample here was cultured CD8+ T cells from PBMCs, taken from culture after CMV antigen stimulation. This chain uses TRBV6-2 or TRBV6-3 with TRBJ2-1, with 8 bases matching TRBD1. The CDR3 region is CASISPNRGYEQFF. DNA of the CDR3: TGTGCCAGCATCAGCCCCAACAGGGGGTATGAGCAGTTCTTC.